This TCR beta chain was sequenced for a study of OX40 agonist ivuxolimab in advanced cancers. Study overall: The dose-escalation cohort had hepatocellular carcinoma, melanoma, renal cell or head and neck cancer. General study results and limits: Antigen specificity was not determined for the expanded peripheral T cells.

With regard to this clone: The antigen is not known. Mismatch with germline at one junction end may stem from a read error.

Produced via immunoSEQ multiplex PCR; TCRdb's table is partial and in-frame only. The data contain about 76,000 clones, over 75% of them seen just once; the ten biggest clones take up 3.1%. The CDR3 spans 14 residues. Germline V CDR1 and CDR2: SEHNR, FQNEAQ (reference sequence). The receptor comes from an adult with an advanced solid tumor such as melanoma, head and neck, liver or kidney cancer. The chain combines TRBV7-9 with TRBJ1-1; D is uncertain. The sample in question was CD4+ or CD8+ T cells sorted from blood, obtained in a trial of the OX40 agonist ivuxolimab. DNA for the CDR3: TGTGCCAGCAGCATAGCTCAACTGAACACTGAAGCTTTCTTT. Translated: CASSIAQLNTEAFF.